Below are 5 T cell receptor beta chains sequenced from a single sample in a study of blood T cells in healthy people across ages. A J-beta primer mix and a sample-barcoded 5' primer were used in a second PCR of roughly 7 to 12 cycles. TCRdb re-called the 5' RACE reads with MiXCR, one entry per CDR3 protein. This sample has about 670,000 distinct CDR3 sequences, with around two fifths found just once. The sequenced sample consisted of blood. These receptors all come from a man aged 80 or over in good health.

The genes are TRBV20-1 and TRBJ1-3, with TRBD1 matching over 9 bases. This CDR3 is built from 13 residues. Germline V gene lookup returns CDR1 DFQATT and CDR2 SNEGSKA (reference sequence). Unmatched junction bases numbered 5, after V lost 3 bases and J lost 8 bases. CDR3 sequence: CSASVGQGYTIYF. The CDR3 nucleotides are TGCAGTGCTAGTGTGGGACAGGGCTACACCATATATTTT.

The J gene is TRBJ2-3, the V gene TRBV3-1; 7 nucleotides agree with TRBD1. The CDR3 contains 16 residues. Germline CDR1 reads LGHDT; CDR2 reads YNNKEL (reference sequence). J gave up 9 bases and V 4 bases, and 16 bases lay outside the gene matches. The DNA for the CDR3 is TGTGCCAGCAGCCCCCGGACAGGACCTGTGGGAGAGACGCAGTATTTT. This codes for CASSPRTGPVGETQYF.

The CDR3 sequence is CASEPGQAYGYTF. The CDR3 DNA follows: TGTGCCAGCGAGCCGGGACAGGCCTATGGCTACACCTTC. This chain links TRBV2 with TRBJ1-2; 8 bases are shared with TRBD1. V trimming: 8 bases; J trimming: 4 bases; junction bases outside the gene matches: 6. CDR3 length: 13 amino acids. Germline CDR1 and CDR2: SNHLY and FYNNEI.

This chain joins TRBV25-1 and TRBJ1-6, with D uncertain. The CDR3 sequence is 15 residues long. Trimming cost V 0 bases and J 5 bases, with 8 bases left between them. Per the germline V gene, CDR1 is MGHDK and CDR2 is SYGVNS. CDR3 nucleotides: TGTGCCAGCAGTGAATATAAGGGAAATAATTCACCCCTCCACTTT. It yields the protein CASSEYKGNNSPLHF.

On this clonotype itself: A read error may explain this, as a much larger clone is one base away. This sequence joins TRBV19 and TRBJ2-7; D tentatively reads TRBD1 or TRBD2 (6 bases each). This CDR3 has 15 amino acids. V was pared by 6 bases and J by 7 bases, with 22 bases between. From germline, CDR1 is LNHDA and CDR2 SQIVND (reference sequence). CDR3 nucleotide sequence: TGTGCCAGTAGCCCAGGGGAGGTAGGCTACAATGAGCAGTACTTC. This translates into CASSPGEVGYNEQYF. Using reference TRBV19 and TRBJ2-7 for the parts outside the CDR3, the full variable domain is DGGITQSPKYLFRKEGQNVTLSCEQNLNHDAMYWYRQDPGQGLRLIYYSQIVNDFQKGDIAEGYSVSREKKESFPLTVTSAQKNPTAFYLCASSPGEVGYNEQYFGPGTRLTVT.